Below, 21 T cell receptor beta chains from the same sample are listed, as sequenced in a study of cytomegalovirus exposure and HLA in healthy donors. Amplification used 60 Vbeta primers and 13 Jbeta primers. Clones were read by immunoSEQ multiplex PCR, and TCRdb kept only the in-frame ones, dropping some. The sample lists 40,000 to 55,000 clones; 70% to 80% were seen once. The source material was PBMCs. The source of these receptors is a young woman in good health and CMV-seronegative.

This clone was found a few times. The chain recombines TRBV2 with TRBJ1-4; D is perhaps TRBD1 (6 bases). Trimming cost V 3 bases and J 2 bases, with 10 bases left between them. The CDR3 covers 15 residues. Germline loops: CDR1 SNHLY, CDR2 FYNNEI. The CDR3 DNA sequence: TGTGCCAGCAGTGAGGGTGGACAGACTAATGAAAAACTGTTTTTT. This translates into CASSEGGQTNEKLFF.

The J gene is TRBJ1-6, the V gene TRBV15; possible D gene TRBD1, 6 bases. Trimming shortened V by 2 bases and J by 7 bases, and 12 bases separated the two germline ends. CDR1 LNHNV and CDR2 YYDKDF come from the germline V gene (reference sequence). The CDR3 extends over 15 amino acids. In nucleotides, the CDR3 is TGTGCCACCAGCAGATCCACAGGGCACAATTCACCCCTCCACTTT. It encodes CATSRSTGHNSPLHF.

The chain has TRBV5-1 and TRBJ2-7, with D maybe TRBD1 (5 bases). This CDR3 has 14 residues. Looked up from germline, CDR1 is SGHRS and CDR2 is YFSETQ. The V end was cut by 0 bases, the J end by 2 bases, with 9 bases between. The CDR3 spells CASSLGQGPYEQYF. In DNA form, the CDR3 reads TGCGCCAGCAGCTTGGGCCAGGGCCCCTACGAGCAGTACTTC.

The DNA of the CDR3 is TGTGCCAGCAGCCGGGGACTGATTTTAGATACGCAGTATTTT. Translation gives CASSRGLILDTQYF. The J gene is TRBJ2-3, the V gene TRBV6-5; D is possibly TRBD2 (6 bases). This CDR3 is built from 14 residues. The V end lost 6 bases, the J end lost 5 bases, and 15 bases lay between the germline ends. The V gene's germline CDR1 is MNHEY and CDR2 SVGAGI.

This clone appeared a single time. The V gene is TRBV28, the J gene TRBJ1-4, with 7 bases fitting TRBD1. CDR3 length: 15 amino acids. The trim removed 2 bases at V and 5 bases at J, leaving 5 bases unmatched. Germline V gives CDR1 MDHEN, CDR2 SYDVKM. The CDR3 nucleotides read TGTGCCAGCAGTTTACCCCGGGACAGAAATGAAAAACTGTTTTTT. This codes for CASSLPRDRNEKLFF.

This chain joins TRBV9 and TRBJ2-7; D perhaps matches TRBD1 (5 bases). Germline V gives CDR1 SGDLS, CDR2 YYNGEE. The germline V and J ends were trimmed by 1 base and 5 bases, with 13 bases remaining between them. The CDR3 consists of 14 residues. This chain's CDR3 is CASSVRSGPHEQYF. CDR3 nucleotides: TGTGCCAGCAGCGTAAGGTCAGGGCCCCACGAGCAGTACTTC. Using reference TRBV9 and TRBJ2-7 for the parts outside the CDR3, the full variable domain is DSGVTQTPKHLITATGQRVTLRCSPRSGDLSVYWYQQSLDQGLQFLIQYYNGEERAKGNILERFSAQQFPDLHSELNLSSLELGDSALYFCASSVRSGPHEQYFGPGTRLTVT.

The rearrangement uses TRBV25-1 and TRBJ2-7; 9 bases are a match to TRBD2. This CDR3 has 16 residues. V gave up 0 bases and J gave up 7 bases; unmatched junction bases: 10. The germline gives CDR1 MGHDK, CDR2 SYGVNS. CDR3 coding DNA: TGTGCCAGCAGTGAATATTCTAGCGGGACCCGGGGTGAGCAGTACTTC. Its translation is CASSEYSSGTRGEQYF.

The chain joins TRBV6-6 to TRBJ2-5; 10 nucleotides line up with TRBD1. The CDR3 is 14 amino acids. Germline V CDR1 and CDR2: MNHNY, SVGAGI (reference sequence). With V trimmed by 5 bases and J by 5 bases, 5 bases remained unmatched. CDR3 coding DNA: TGTGCCAGCAGTCCCGGGGGACAGGGGGAGACCCAGTACTTC. Its protein is CASSPGGQGETQYF.

The rearrangement links TRBV5-1 to TRBJ2-1; D is perhaps TRBD1 (6 bases). V shed 0 bases and J shed 8 bases, with 9 bases lying between them. CDR3 length: 13 amino acids. Germline values: CDR1 SGHRS, CDR2 YFSETQ. CDR3 coding DNA: TGCGCCAGCAGCTTGGCCTCAGGGGATGAGCAGTTCTTC. It is translated as CASSLASGDEQFF. Together with reference TRBV5-1 and TRBJ2-1, the CDR3 gives the full variable domain: KAGVTQTPRYLIKTRGQQVTLSCSPISGHRSVSWYQQTPGQGLQFLFEYFSETQRNKGNFPGRFSGRQFSNSRSEMNVSTLELGDSALYLCASSLASGDEQFFGPGTRLTVL.

V gene TRBV2 combines with J gene TRBJ1-4; perhaps TRBD1 as D (5 bases). Trimming removed 0 bases at V and 10 bases at J, with 18 bases between. Germline V gene data show CDR1 as SNHLY and CDR2 as FYNNEI. The CDR3 is 16 amino acids. The CDR3 spells CASSEARPGRIAKLFF. The CDR3 DNA follows: TGTGCCAGCAGTGAAGCGCGTCCAGGGAGGATAGCAAAACTGTTTTTT.

The rearrangement uses TRBV4-1 and TRBJ2-1, with 7 bases aligning to TRBD2. The V and J ends lost 0 bases and 4 bases, in that order; junction bases with no gene match: 6. The CDR3 sequence is 16 residues long. The V gene's germline CDR1 is MGHRA and CDR2 YSYEKL. The CDR3 coding sequence is TGCGCCAGCAGCCAAGACGATCCGGGACTATACAATGAGCAGTTCTTC. Translating it yields CASSQDDPGLYNEQFF.

The chain carries TRBV5-1 and TRBJ2-1; tentatively, D is TRBD2 (6 bases). The CDR3 contains 15 residues. Germline CDR1 SGHRS, CDR2 YFSETQ. Trimming took off 0 bases at V and 1 base at J, with 8 bases between the two ends. The DNA for the CDR3 is TGCGCCAGCAGCTTGGGCGGGATGTCCTACAATGAGCAGTTCTTC. Translated, it gives CASSLGGMSYNEQFF.

This clone was picked up one time. J is TRBJ2-1 and V is TRBV25-1; D is perhaps TRBD2 (6 bases). CDR1 is MGHDK, CDR2 SYGVNS, per germline. V lost 1 base, J lost 5 bases, and 12 bases lay in between. This CDR3 contains 15 residues. This chain's CDR3 is CASSEFGGVDNEQFF. In nucleotides, the CDR3 is TGTGCCAGCAGTGAATTCGGCGGGGTAGACAATGAGCAGTTCTTC.

The sample holds a few counts of this clone. The V and J genes are TRBV21-1 and TRBJ1-4; the D call of TRBD1 is as the table states it, not checked on the DNA. TRBV21-1 has pseudogene status. The CDR3 extends over 15 amino acids. The CDR3 DNA follows: TGTGCCAACGGATCCCCAAGGACAGGGTGCGAAAAACTGTTTTTT. Translation: CANGSPRTGCEKLFF.

The V and J genes are TRBV18 and TRBJ2-5, with D perhaps matching TRBD2 (6 bases). Germline CDR1 and CDR2: KGHSH and LQKENI. The CDR3 has 13 amino acids. V gave up 3 bases and J gave up 3 bases, with 8 bases separating them. CDR3: CASSPQREETQYF. The CDR3 DNA is TGTGCCAGCTCACCCCAGCGGGAAGAGACCCAGTACTTC. Full variable domain (outside the CDR3, taken from reference TRBV18 and TRBJ2-5): NAGVMQNPRHLVRRRGQEARLRCSPMKGHSHVYWYRQLPEEGLKFMVYLQKENIIDESGMPKERFSAEFPKEGPSILRIQQVVRGDSAAYFCASSPQREETQYFGPGTRLLVL.

The rearrangement joins TRBV7-9 to TRBJ1-1, with a tentative D call TRBD1 (5 bases). Deletions cut 4 bases from V and 1 base from J, with 10 bases between. The CDR3 runs to 14 residues. Germline loops: CDR1 SEHNR, CDR2 FQNEAQ (reference sequence). CDR3 bases: TGTGCCAGCAGCTCAAAGGACAAGAACACTGAAGCTTTCTTT. This codes for CASSSKDKNTEAFF. The full variable domain, completed using reference TRBV7-9 and TRBJ1-1, is DTGVSQNPRHKITKRGQNVTFRCDPISEHNRLYWYRQTLGQGPEFLTYFQNEAQLEKSRLLSDRFSAERPKGSFSTLEIQRTEQGDSAMYLCASSSKDKNTEAFFGQGTRLTVV.

This clone came up a few times. The chain recombines TRBV29-1 with TRBJ2-7; possible D gene TRBD2, 7 bases. In germline, CDR1 is SQVTM, CDR2 ANQGSEA. The ends were cut back, 6 bases at V and 4 bases at J, with 16 bases in the middle. This CDR3 is built from 13 residues. The CDR3 nucleotides read TGCAGCGTGGGAGGGGGAATGGCATACGAGCAGTACTTC. It codes for CSVGGGMAYEQYF.

The chain is built from TRBV19 and TRBJ1-6, with D possibly TRBD1 on 5 matching bases. This CDR3 spans 13 amino acids. V shed 7 bases and J shed 14 bases, with 18 bases lying between them. Looked up from germline, CDR1 is LNHDA and CDR2 is SQIVND (reference sequence). CDR3 DNA sequence: TGTGCCAGTATCGGGACTGGAGACTTCACCCTCCACTTT. Translation: CASIGTGDFTLHF.

The chain joins TRBV2 to TRBJ2-5; 10 bases agree with TRBD1. The CDR3 is made up of 16 amino acids. The V gene's germline CDR1 is SNHLY and CDR2 FYNNEI. V lost 6 bases to trimming and J lost 2 bases; unmatched junction nucleotides: 9. CDR3 region: CASRTGTGVTQETQYF. The CDR3 DNA follows: TGTGCCAGCAGGACCGGGACAGGGGTCACACAAGAGACCCAGTACTTC.

CDR3 sequence: CASSGRNYRVYNSPLHF. DNA of the CDR3: TGTGCCAGCAGTGGAAGGAACTATCGGGTCTATAATTCACCCCTCCACTTT. This chain joins TRBV28 and TRBJ1-6, with unresolved D. V gave up 5 bases and J gave up 3 bases, with 17 bases separating them. This CDR3 has 17 amino acids. Per the germline V gene, CDR1 is MDHEN and CDR2 is SYDVKM.

This clone was observed a few times. In DNA form, the CDR3 reads TGTGCCAGCATGTTCCGACAGGGGGCTGTCTATGGCTACACCTTC. It is translated as CASMFRQGAVYGYTF. The chain recombines TRBV2 with TRBJ1-2; 10 bases fit TRBD1. Germline values: CDR1 SNHLY, CDR2 FYNNEI. Trimming took 7 bases from V and 4 from J; bases not matched to a gene: 9. The CDR3 sequence is 15 residues long.